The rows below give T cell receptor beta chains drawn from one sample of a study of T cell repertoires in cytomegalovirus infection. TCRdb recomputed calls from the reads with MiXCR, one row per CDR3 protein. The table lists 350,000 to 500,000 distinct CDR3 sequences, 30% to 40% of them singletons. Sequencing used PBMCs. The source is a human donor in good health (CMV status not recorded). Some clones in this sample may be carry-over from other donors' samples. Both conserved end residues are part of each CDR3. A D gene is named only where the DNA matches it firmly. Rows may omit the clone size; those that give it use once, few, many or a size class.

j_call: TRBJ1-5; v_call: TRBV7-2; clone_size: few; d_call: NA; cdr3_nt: TGTGCCAGCAGCTTAGCGCTTCAGGGCCCACAAAATCAGCCCCAGCATTTT; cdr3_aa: CASSLALQGPQNQPQHF
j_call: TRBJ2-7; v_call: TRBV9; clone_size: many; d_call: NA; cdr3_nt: TGTGCCAGCAGCGTAGCTCTCGACAACGCCGAGCAGTACTTC; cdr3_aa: CASSVALDNAEQYF
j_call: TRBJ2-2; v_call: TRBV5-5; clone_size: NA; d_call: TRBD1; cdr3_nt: TGTGCCAGCATCCCCCCGGGACAGGGAGGCACCGGGGAGCTGTTTTTT; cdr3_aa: CASIPPGQGGTGELFF
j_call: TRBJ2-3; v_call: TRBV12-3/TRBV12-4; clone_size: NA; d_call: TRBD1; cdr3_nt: TGTGCCAGCAGCCCCGGGACAGGGTTGACAGATACGCAGTATTTT; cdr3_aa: CASSPGTGLTDTQYF
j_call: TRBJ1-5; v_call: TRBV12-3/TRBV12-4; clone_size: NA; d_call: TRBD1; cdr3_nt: TGTGCCAGCAGTTTAAGGACAGGAAACAATCAGCCCCAGCATTTT; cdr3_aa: CASSLRTGNNQPQHF
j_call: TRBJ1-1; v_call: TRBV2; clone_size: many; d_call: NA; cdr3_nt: TGTGCCAGCAGTGACAGGTCGGAAGCTTTCTTT; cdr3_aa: CASSDRSEAFF
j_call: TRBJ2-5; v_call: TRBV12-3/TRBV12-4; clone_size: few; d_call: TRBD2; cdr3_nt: TGTGCCAGCAGTTTAGCTCTAGCGGGGGAGCCACAGGGGACCCAGTACTTC; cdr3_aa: CASSLALAGEPQGTQYF
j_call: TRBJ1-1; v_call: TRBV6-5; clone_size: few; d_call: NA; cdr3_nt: TGTGCCAGCAGTTACATGGCAGGACTGAACACTGAAGCTTTCTTT; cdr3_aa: CASSYMAGLNTEAFF
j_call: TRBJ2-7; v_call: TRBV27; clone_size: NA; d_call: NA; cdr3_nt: TGTGCCAGCAGTTTATATCAGGGATACGAGCAGTACTTC; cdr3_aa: CASSLYQGYEQYF
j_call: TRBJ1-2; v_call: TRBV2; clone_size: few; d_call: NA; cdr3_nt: TGTGCCAGCACCCCTGGCTACACCTTC; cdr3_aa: CASTPGYTF
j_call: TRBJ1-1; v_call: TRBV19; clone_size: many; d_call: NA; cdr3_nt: TGTGCCAGTAGAGGGGGGGTGAACACTGAAGCTTTCTTT; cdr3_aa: CASRGGVNTEAFF
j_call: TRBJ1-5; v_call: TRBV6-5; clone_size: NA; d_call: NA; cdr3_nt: TGTGCCAGCAGCAGGAATAGCAATCAGCCCCAGCTTTTT; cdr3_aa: CASSRNSNQPQLF
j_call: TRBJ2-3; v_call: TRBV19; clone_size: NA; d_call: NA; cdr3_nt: TGTGCCAGCAGGGCCCTCGGGCCTAGCACAGATACGCAGTATTTT; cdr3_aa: CASRALGPSTDTQYF
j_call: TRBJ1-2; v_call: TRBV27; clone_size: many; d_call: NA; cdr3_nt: TGTGCCAGCAGTTTAAGCGGAGCTAACTATGGCTACACCTTC; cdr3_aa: CASSLSGANYGYTF
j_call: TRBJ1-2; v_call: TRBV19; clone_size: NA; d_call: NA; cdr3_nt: TGTGCAGACCGGGGGGGTGCACACTTTGGCTACACCTTC; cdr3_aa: CADRGGAHFGYTF
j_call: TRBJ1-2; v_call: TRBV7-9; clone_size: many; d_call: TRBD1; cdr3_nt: TGTGCCAGCAGCCCCCCCGGGACAGGGGACGGCTACACCTTC; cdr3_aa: CASSPPGTGDGYTF
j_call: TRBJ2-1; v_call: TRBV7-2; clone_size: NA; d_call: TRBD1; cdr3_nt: TGTGCCAGCTGCACATCCGGGACAGGGGAACAGCAGTTCTTC; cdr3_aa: CASCTSGTGEQQFF
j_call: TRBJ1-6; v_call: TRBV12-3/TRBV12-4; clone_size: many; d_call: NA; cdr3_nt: TGTGCCAGCAGTCCCCTGGGGGGGAATTCACCCCTCCACTTT; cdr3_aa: CASSPLGGNSPLHF
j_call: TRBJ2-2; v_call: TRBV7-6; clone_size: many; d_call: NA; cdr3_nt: TGTGCCAGCAGCTTAGCCGGGGGGCTATTCGCCGGGGAGCTGTTTTTT; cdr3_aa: CASSLAGGLFAGELFF
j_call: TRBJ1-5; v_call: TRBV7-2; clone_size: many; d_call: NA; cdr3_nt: TGTGCCAGCAGCACAGGGAACGGGAATCAGCCCCAGCATTTT; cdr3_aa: CASSTGNGNQPQHF
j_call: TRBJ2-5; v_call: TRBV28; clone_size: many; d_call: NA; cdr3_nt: TGTGCCAGCAGTTTTACGGTCGCAGTCCAAGAGACCCAGTACTTC; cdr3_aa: CASSFTVAVQETQYF
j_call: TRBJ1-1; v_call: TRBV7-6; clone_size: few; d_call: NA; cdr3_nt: TGTGCCAGCAGCTTAGCGGACCTCATGAACACTGAAGCTTTCTTT; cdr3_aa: CASSLADLMNTEAFF
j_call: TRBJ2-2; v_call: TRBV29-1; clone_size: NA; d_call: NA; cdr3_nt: TGCAGCGTTGATGGCCAGAACACCGGGGAGCTGTTTTTT; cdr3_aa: CSVDGQNTGELFF
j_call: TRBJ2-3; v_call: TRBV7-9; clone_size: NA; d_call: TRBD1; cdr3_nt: TGTGCCAGCAGACCGGGACAGGGGGTTTCTTGGGATACGCAGTATTTT; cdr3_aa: CASRPGQGVSWDTQYF
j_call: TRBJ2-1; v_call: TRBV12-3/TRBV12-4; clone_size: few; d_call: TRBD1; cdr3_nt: TGTGCCAGCAGTTTCGGGACAGGGGAAAATGAGCAGTTCTTC; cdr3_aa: CASSFGTGENEQFF
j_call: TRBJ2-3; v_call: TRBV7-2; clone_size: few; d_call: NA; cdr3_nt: TGTGCCAGCACCTCTGGGGTGGATACGCAGTATTTT; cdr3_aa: CASTSGVDTQYF
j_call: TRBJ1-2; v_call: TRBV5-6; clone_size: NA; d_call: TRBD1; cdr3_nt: TGTGCCAGCAGCTACCGGGACAGACTCTATGGCTACACCTTC; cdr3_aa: CASSYRDRLYGYTF
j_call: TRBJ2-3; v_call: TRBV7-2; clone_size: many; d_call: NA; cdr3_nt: TGTGCCAGCAGTATAAAGGGGGGAAGCACAGATACGCAGTATTTT; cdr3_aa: CASSIKGGSTDTQYF
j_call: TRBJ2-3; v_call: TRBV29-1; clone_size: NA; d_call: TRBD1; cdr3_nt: TGCAGCGTTGACTCAGGACAGGGGGTGACTTTTACGCAGTATTTT; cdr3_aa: CSVDSGQGVTFTQYF
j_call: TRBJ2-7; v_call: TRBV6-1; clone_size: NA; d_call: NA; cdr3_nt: TGTGCCAGCAGTCCACTCGCCGGGACCGGACTTGCCTACGAGCAGTACTTC; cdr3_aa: CASSPLAGTGLAYEQYF
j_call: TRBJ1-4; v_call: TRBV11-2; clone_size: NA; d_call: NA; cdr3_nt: TGTGCCAGCCGCCCCAGGGCTACAACTAATGAAAAACTGTTTTTT; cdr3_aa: CASRPRATTNEKLFF
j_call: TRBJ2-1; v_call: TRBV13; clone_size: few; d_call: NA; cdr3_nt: TGTGCCAGCAGCCCGATATCCCGGGGCGACAATGAGCAGTTCTTC; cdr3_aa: CASSPISRGDNEQFF
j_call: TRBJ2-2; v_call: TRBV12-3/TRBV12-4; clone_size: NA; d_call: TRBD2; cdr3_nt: TGTGCCAGCAGCCCGACTAGCGGGGGGGCGAACACCGGGGAGCTGTTTTTT; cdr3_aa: CASSPTSGGANTGELFF
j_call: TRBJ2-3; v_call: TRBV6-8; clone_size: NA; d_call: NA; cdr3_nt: TGTGCCAGCAGTTCAAATCAGGGAGATACGCAGTATTTT; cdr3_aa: CASSSNQGDTQYF
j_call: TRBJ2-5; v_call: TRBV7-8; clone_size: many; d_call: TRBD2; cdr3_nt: TGTGCCAGCAGCTTAGAAAAGACTAGCGGGGACGAGACCCAGTACTTC; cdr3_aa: CASSLEKTSGDETQYF
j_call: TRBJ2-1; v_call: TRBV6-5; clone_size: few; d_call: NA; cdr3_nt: TGTGCCAGCAGCTTCCGTCCGCTCCCCGGGAGTGAGCAGTTCTTC; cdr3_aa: CASSFRPLPGSEQFF
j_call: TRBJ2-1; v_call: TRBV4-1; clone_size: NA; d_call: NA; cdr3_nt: TGCGCCAGCAGCCAAGATGGCGGGGAGTCCTACAATGAGCAGTTCTTC; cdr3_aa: CASSQDGGESYNEQFF
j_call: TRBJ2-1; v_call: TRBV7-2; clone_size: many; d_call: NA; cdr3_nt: TGTGCCAGCAGCTTAAGAGGCATCGGCGGACTTGAGCAGTTCTTC; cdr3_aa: CASSLRGIGGLEQFF
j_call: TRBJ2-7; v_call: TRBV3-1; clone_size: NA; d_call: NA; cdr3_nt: TGTGCCAGCAGCCAAGAATTTGGCCGGTCCTACGAGCAGTACTTC; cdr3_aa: CASSQEFGRSYEQYF
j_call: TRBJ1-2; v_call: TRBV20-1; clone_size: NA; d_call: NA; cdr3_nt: TGCAGTGCGCCCTCCCAGGCTTCCTATGGCTACACCTTC; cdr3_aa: CSAPSQASYGYTF
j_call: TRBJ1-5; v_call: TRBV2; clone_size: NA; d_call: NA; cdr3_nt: TGTGCCGCGAAAAGGGGTCTGGATCAGCCCCAGCATTTT; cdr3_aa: CAAKRGLDQPQHF
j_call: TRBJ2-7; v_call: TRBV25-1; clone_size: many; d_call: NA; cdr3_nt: TGTGCCAGCAGTGCCTCACCCCCTGGCTACGAGCAGTACTTC; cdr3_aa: CASSASPPGYEQYF
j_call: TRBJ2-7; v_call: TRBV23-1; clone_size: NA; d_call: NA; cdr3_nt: TGCGCCAGCAGTCAATCCGGGAGCCATAAAGGGGTCTACGAGCAGTACTTC; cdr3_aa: CASSQSGSHKGVYEQYF
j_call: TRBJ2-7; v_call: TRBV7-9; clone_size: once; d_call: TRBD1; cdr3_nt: TGTGCCAGCAGCGCGTTCAGGGGGTACGAGCAGTACTTC; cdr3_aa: CASSAFRGYEQYF
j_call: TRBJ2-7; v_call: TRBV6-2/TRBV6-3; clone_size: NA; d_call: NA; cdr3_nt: TGTGCCAGCAGTCCTCTCGCGGGTCGTTCCTACGAGCAGTACTTC; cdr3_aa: CASSPLAGRSYEQYF
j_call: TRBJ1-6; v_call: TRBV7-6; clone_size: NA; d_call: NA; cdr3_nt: TGTGCCAGCACCACGAGTGGGGGGGCCTCACCCCTCCACTTC; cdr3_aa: CASTTSGGASPLHF
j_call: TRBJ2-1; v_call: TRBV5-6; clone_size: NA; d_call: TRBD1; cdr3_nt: TGTGCCAGCAGCTTGGCCTTCCGGGACAGGGGGTTCTATGAGCAGTTCTTC; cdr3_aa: CASSLAFRDRGFYEQFF
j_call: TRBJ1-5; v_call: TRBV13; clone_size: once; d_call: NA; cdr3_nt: TGTGCCAGCAGCTTAGGCGGGGTCGGCGCCAATCAGCCCCAGCATTTT; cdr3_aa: CASSLGGVGANQPQHF
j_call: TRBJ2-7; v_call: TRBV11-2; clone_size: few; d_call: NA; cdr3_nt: TGTGCCAGCAGCTTAACGGGGTCCCTCTCTAGGGAGCAGTACTTC; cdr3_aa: CASSLTGSLSREQYF
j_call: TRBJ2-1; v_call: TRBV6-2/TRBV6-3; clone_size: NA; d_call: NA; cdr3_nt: TGTGCCAGCAGTTACTCCCAGACCTCCCTGGTCCGAGGAGACAATGAGCAGTTCTTC; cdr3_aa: CASSYSQTSLVRGDNEQFF
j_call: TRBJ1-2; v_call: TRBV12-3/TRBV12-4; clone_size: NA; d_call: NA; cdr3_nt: TGTGCCAGCAGTATAAATCAGGGTGGCTACACCTTC; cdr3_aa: CASSINQGGYTF
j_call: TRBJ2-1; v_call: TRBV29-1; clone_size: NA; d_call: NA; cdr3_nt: TGCAGCGTTGGTCAACGGGGCGATGAGCAGTTCTTC; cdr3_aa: CSVGQRGDEQFF
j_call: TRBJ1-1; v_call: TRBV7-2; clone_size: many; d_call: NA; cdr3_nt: TGTGCCAGCAGCTTAGCGATAGAGGGGACTGAAGCTTTCTTT; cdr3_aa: CASSLAIEGTEAFF
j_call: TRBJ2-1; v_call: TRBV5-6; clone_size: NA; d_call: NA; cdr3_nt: TGTGCCAGCAGCTTGTGGATACACCTTCCCTACAATGAGCAGTTCTTC; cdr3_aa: CASSLWIHLPYNEQFF
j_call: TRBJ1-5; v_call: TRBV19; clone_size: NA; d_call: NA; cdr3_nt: TGTGCCAGTAGCGACAGTTACAATCAGCCCCAGCATTTT; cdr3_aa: CASSDSYNQPQHF
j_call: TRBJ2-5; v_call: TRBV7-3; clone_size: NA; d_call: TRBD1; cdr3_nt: TGTGCCAGCAGCCCGACAGGGGCGGAAGAGACCCAGTACTTC; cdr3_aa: CASSPTGAEETQYF
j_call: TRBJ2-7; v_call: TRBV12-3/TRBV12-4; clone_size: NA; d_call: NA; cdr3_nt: TGTGCCAGCAGCCCCTCCGTAAACGAGCAGTACTTC; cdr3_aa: CASSPSVNEQYF
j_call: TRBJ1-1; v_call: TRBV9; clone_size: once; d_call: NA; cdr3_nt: TGTGCCAGCAGCGCCCAAGAGGCAGGGCATTGGAACACTGAAGCTTTCTTT; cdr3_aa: CASSAQEAGHWNTEAFF
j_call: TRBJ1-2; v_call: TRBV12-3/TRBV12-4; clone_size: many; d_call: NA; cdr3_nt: TGTGCCAGCAGCCGGACGGCACTCTATGGCTACACCTTC; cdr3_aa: CASSRTALYGYTF
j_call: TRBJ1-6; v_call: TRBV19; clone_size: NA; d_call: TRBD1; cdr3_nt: TGTGCCAGTAGTGCCACGAGGGGGCCACCCCTCCACTTT; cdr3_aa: CASSATRGPPLHF